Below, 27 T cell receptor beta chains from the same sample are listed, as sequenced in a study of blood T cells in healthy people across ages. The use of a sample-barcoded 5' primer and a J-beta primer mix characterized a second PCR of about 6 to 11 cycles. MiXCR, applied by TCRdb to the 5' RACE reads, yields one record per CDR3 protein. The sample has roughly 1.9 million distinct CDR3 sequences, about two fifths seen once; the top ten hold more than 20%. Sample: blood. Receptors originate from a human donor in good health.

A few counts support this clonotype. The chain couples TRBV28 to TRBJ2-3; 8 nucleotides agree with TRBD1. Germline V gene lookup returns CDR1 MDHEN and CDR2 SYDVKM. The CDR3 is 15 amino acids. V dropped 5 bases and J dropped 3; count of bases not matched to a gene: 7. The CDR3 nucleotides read TGTGCCAGCAGTCTCCCGACAGGGGTGACAGATACGCAGTATTTT. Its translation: CASSLPTGVTDTQYF.

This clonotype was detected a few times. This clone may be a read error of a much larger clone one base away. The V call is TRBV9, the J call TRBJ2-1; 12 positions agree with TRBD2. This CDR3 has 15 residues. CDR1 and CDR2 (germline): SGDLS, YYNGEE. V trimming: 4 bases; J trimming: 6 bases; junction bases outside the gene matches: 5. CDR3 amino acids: CASSPSGGAFNEQFF. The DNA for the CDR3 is TGTGCCAGCAGCCCTAGCGGGGGGGCCTTCAATGAGCAGTTCTTC.

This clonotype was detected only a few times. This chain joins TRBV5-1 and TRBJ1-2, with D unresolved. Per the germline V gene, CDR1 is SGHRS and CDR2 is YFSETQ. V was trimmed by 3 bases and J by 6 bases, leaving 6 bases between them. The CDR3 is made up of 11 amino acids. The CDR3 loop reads CASSSQNGYTF. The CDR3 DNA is TGCGCCAGCAGCTCACAGAATGGCTACACCTTC.

CDR3 sequence (DNA): TGCAGTGCTTCTCACCTGACCAGAAGAGTCTACAATGAGCAGTTCTTC. Its translation is CSASHLTRRVYNEQFF. V usage is TRBV20-1 and J usage is TRBJ2-1; D unclear. The CDR3 totals 16 residues. Per the germline V gene, CDR1 is DFQATT and CDR2 is SNEGSKA (reference sequence). V was cut by 5 bases and J by 3 bases, with 20 bases left in between.

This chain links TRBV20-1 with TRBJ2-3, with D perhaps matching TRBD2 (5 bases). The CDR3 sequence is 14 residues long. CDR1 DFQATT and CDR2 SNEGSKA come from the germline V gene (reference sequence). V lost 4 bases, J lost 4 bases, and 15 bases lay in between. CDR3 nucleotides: TGCAGTGCTACTGGACTCGCAGACTCAGATACGCAGTATTTT. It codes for CSATGLADSDTQYF.

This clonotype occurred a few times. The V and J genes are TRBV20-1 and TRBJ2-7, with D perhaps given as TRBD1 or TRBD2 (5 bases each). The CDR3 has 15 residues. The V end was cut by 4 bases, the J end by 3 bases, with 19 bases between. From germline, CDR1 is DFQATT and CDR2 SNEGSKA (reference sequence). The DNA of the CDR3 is TGCAGTGCTAAGCTTCGGGACCTGGCCCGCTACGAGCAGTACTTC. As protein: CSAKLRDLARYEQYF.

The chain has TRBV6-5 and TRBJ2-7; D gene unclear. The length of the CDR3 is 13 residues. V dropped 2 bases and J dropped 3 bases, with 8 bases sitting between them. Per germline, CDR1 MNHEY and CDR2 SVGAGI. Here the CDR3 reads CASSYRLDYEQYF. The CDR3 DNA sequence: TGTGCCAGCAGTTACAGGCTAGACTACGAGCAGTACTTC.

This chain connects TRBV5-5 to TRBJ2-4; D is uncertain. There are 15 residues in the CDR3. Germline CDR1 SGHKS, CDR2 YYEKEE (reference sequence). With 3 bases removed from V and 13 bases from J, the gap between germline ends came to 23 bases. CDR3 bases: TGTGCCAGCAGCTCGACGTATTCCGCCTACAATGAGCAGTACTTC. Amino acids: CASSSTYSAYNEQYF.

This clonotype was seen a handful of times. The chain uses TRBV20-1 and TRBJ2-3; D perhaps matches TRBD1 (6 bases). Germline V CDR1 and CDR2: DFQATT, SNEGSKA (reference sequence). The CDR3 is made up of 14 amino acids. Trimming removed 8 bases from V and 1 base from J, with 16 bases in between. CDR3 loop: CSSEGVFGTDTQYF. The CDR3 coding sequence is TGCAGTTCAGAGGGGGTCTTCGGCACAGATACGCAGTATTTT.

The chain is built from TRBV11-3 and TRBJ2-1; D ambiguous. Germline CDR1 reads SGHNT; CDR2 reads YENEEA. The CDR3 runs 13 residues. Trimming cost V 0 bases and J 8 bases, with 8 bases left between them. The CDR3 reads CASSLDQIYEQFF. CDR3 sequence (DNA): TGTGCCAGCAGCTTAGATCAAATCTATGAGCAGTTCTTC.

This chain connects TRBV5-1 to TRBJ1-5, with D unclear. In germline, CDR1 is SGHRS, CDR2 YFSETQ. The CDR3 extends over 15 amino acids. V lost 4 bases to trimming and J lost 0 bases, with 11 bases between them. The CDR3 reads CASSPGPCSNQPQHF. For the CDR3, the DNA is TGCGCCAGCAGCCCGGGTCCCTGTAGCAATCAGCCCCAGCATTTT.

DNA of the CDR3: TGTGCCAGCAGATTGGACAGGGGAAGAAATGAAAAACTGTTTTTT. Protein sequence: CASRLDRGRNEKLFF. This chain connects TRBV7-9 to TRBJ1-4, with 9 bases matching TRBD1. Germline CDR1 is SEHNR and CDR2 is FQNEAQ (reference sequence). This CDR3 has 15 residues. J was trimmed by 5 bases and V by 6 bases; bases with no gene match: 7.

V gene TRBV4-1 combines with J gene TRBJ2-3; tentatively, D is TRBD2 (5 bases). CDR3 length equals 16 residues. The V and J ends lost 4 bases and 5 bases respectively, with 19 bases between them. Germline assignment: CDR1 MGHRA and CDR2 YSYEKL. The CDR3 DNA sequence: TGCGCCAGCAGCCCTAACCTTAGCGCACAAAAAGATACGCAGTATTTT. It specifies CASSPNLSAQKDTQYF.

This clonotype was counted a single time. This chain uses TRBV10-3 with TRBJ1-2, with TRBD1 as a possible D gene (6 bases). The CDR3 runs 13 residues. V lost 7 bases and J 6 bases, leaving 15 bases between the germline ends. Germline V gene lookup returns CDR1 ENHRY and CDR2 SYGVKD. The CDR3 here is CAITSTGSDGYTF. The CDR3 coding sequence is TGTGCCATCACTTCAACAGGGAGCGATGGCTACACCTTC.

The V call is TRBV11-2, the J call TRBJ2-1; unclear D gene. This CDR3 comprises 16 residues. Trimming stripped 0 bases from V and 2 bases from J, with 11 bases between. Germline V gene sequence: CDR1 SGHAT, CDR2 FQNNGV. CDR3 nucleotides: TGTGCCAGCAGCTTAGAGGGCACGACAACCTACAATGAGCAGTTCTTC. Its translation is CASSLEGTTTYNEQFF.

The CDR3 reads CASSALAVNEQFF. The CDR3 nucleotides are TGTGCCAGCAGTGCCCTAGCGGTGAATGAGCAGTTCTTC. The rearrangement joins TRBV12-3 or TRBV12-4 to TRBJ2-1, with TRBD2 matching over 7 bases. This CDR3 has 13 amino acids. V shed 5 bases and J 7 bases; nucleotides not matched to a gene: 5.

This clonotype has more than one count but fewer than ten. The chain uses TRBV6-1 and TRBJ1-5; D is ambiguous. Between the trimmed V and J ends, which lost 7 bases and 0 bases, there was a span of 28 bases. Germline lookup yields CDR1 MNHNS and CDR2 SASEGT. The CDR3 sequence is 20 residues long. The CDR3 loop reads CASTYLPRWHEIRSNQPQHF. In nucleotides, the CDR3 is TGTGCCAGCACCTACCTTCCACGTTGGCACGAAATACGTAGCAATCAGCCCCAGCATTTT.

For the CDR3, the DNA is TGTGCCACCCGAGGACTAGCGGGGGGGGCGGATACGCAGTATTTT. It yields the protein CATRGLAGGADTQYF. This chain joins TRBV2 and TRBJ2-3, with 15 bases lining up with TRBD2. V lost 10 bases and J lost 6; bases outside the gene matches: 8. Looked up from germline, CDR1 is SNHLY and CDR2 is FYNNEI. The CDR3 covers 15 residues.

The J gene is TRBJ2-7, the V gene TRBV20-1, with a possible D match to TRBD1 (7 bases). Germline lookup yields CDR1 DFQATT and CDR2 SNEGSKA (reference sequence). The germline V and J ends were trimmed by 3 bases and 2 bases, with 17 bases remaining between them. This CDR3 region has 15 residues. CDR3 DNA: TGCAGTGCTAGGGGCCGACAGGGAGGCCCCTACGAGCAGTACTTC. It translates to CSARGRQGGPYEQYF.

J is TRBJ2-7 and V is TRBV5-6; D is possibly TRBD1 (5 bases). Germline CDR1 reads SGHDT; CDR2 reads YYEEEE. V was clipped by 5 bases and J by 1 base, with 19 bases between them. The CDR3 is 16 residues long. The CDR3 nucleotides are TGTGCCAGCAGTTTCGGAGTGTCAGGGCGTTCCTACGAGCAGTACTTC. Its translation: CASSFGVSGRSYEQYF.

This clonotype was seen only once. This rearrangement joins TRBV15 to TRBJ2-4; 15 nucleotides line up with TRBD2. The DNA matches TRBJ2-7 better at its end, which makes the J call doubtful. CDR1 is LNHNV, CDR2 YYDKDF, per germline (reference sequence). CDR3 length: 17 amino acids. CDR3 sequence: CATSTGLAGGSSREQYF. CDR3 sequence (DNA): TGTGCCACCAGCACGGGACTAGCGGGGGGCTCCTCCCGCGAGCAGTACTTC.

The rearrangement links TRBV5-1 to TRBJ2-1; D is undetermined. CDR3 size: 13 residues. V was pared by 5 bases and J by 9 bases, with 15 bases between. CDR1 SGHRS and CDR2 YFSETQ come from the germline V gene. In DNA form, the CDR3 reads TGCGCCAGCAGTTCGGCGGTAGATAGTGAGCAGTTCTTC. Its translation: CASSSAVDSEQFF. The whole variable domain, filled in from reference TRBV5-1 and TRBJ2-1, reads KAGVTQTPRYLIKTRGQQVTLSCSPISGHRSVSWYQQTPGQGLQFLFEYFSETQRNKGNFPGRFSGRQFSNSRSEMNVSTLELGDSALYLCASSSAVDSEQFFGPGTRLTVL.

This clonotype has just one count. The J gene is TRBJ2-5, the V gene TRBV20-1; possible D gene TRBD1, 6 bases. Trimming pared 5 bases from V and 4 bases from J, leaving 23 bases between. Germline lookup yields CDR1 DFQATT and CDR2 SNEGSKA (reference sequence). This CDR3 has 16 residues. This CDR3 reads CSALTTGRVDRETQYF. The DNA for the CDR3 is TGCAGTGCTCTAACCACAGGGCGAGTCGATCGAGAGACCCAGTACTTC.

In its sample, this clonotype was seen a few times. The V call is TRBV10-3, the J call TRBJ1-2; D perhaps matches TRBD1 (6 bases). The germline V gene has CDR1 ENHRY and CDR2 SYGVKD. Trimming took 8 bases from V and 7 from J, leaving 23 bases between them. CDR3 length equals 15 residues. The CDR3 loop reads CAIEDPGDPSVGYTF. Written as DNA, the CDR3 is TGTGCCATCGAAGACCCAGGGGACCCTAGTGTTGGCTACACCTTC.

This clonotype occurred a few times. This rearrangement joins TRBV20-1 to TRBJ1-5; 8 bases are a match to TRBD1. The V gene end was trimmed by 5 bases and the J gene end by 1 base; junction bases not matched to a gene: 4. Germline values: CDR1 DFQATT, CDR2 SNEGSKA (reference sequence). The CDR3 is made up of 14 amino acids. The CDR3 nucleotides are TGCAGTGCTGAGACAGGGGAGAGCAATCAGCCCCAGCATTTT. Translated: CSAETGESNQPQHF.

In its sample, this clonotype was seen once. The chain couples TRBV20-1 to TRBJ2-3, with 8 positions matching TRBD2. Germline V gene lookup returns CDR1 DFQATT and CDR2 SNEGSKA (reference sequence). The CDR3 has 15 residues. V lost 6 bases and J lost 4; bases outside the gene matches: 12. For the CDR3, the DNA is TGCAGTGCCCCGACCGGCGGGGGGAGGGCAGATACGCAGTATTTT. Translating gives CSAPTGGGRADTQYF.

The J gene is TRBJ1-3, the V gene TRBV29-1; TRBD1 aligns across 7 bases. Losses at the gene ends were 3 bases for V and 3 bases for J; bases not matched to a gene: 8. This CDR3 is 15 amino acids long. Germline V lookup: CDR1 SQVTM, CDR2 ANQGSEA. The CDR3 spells CSVDGEGAYGNTIYF. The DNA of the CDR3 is TGCAGCGTTGACGGGGAGGGGGCCTATGGAAACACCATATATTTT. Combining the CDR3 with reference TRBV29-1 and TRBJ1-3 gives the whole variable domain SAVISQKPSRDICQRGTSLTIQCQVDSQVTMMFWYRQQPGQSLTLIATANQGSEATYESGFVIDKFPISRPNLTFSTLTVSNMSPEDSSIYLCSVDGEGAYGNTIYFGEGSWLTVV.